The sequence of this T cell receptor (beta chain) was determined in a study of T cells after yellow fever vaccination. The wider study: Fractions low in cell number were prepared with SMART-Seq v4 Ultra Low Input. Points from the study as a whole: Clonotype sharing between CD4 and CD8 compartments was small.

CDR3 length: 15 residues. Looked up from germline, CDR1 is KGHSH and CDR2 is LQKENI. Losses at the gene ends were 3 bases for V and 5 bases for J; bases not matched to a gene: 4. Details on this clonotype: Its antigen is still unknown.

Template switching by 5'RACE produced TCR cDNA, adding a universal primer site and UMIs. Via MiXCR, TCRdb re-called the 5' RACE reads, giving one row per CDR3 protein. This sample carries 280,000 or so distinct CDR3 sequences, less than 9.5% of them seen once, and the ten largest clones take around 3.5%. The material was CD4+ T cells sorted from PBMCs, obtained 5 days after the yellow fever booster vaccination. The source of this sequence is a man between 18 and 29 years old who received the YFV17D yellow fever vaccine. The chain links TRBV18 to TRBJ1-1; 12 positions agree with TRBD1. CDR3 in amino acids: CASSPGQGAITEAFF. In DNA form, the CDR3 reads TGTGCCAGCTCACCGGGACAGGGGGCTATTACTGAAGCTTTCTTT.